This T cell receptor beta chain was identified during a study of T cells in narcolepsy (dated by TCRdb to between 2018 and 2020). Turning to the overall study: Healthy control donors were enrolled in the study alongside patients who had narcolepsy type 1 or type 2 (NT1, NT2). To look for autoreactive T cells in narcolepsy patients that target self-antigens of hypocretin neurons (hypocretin, TRIB2), the study used TCR Vbeta sequencing to follow clonotypes in blood and CSF.

V is shortened by 5 bases, J by 10 bases, and the region joining them spans 17 bases. CDR3 length: 13 amino acids, cysteine to phenylalanine. Of the read, only the CDR3 DNA is kept; its 39 bases are in frame from base 1. CDR1 and CDR2, looked up from the germline V gene (reference sequence), are SSHAT and FNYEAQ. This clone registers as medium-sized (0.01 to 0.1%) within its sample. Its specific antigen is unknown. No per-base quality is available; no much larger clone lies one base away. Memory CD4+ T cells were sorted ex vivo from peripheral blood of narcolepsy patients and healthy controls for TCR Vbeta sequencing. The library was produced with the immunoSEQ multiplex PCR assay. The table comes from immuneACCESS by way of TCRdb, which keeps in-frame sequences with V and J called. Part of the clones is missing from these tables; in studies checked, under half for an unresolved V gene and the rest for unknown reasons. Within this sample are about 27,000 clones, with around 79% of them counted one time only. 6.6% of the sample lies in the top ten.

The research as a whole found: Autoreactive clonotypes were reported to be detected serially in the blood of the same patients and of different patients, but not in the blood of healthy controls. HCRT-specific and TRIB2-specific autoreactive clonotypes were highlighted in plots that compared CD4+ T cell clonotypes in CSF versus blood from the same patient. Patients and controls had similar numbers of sequenced blood memory CD4+ clonotypes, with averages of around 40,000 in patients and 33,354 in controls. Some blood memory CD4+ repertoires from patients and controls contained no sequences matching autoreactive T cell clones.

Sequenced sample: memory (CD45RA-) CD4+ T cells from blood. The intended sense of this specimen's cell subset or site label: memory T cells sorted ex vivo from peripheral blood. The receptor was isolated from a human donor in good health. The sequence is built from TRBV7-7 and TRBJ1-1, and possibly TRBD1, on 6 matching bases. The CDR3 in this case is CASSPDRSTPAFF. The DNA is as follows: TGTGCCAGCAGCCCGGACAGAAGTACTCCAGCTTTCTTT. Here the CDR3 is joined to the reference TRBV7-7 and TRBJ1-1 genes, and the full variable domain is: GAGVSQSPRYKVTKRGQDVTLRCDPISSHATLYWYQQALGQGPEFLTYFNYEAQPDKSGLPSDRFSAERPEGSISTLTIQRTEQRDSAMYRCASSPDRSTPAFFGQGTRLTVV.